One sample yielded the 27 T cell receptor beta chains listed below, sequenced in a study of cytomegalovirus exposure and HLA in healthy donors. This PCR relied on a set of 60 Vbeta primers and 13 Jbeta primers. Using immunoSEQ multiplex PCR, the repertoire was profiled, and TCRdb retains in-frame clones only, with some absent. Of about 160,000 clones listed, 65% to 85% are singletons. Sequencing was carried out using PBMCs. Source of these receptors: a young woman in good health and CMV-seronegative.

This clone occurred a few times. A junction end diverges from the germline sequence, so it may reflect a read error. The chain uses TRBV11-3 and TRBJ1-1; 9 bases fit TRBD1. The germline gives CDR1 SGHNT, CDR2 YENEEA. The CDR3 loop spans 12 amino acids. CDR3 nucleotide sequence: TGTGCCAGCAGCGCAGGGACAGGGTGGGGGGCTTTT. Translated, it gives CASSAGTGWGAF.

This clone was counted only a few times. The chain uses TRBV19 and TRBJ1-6; 7 nucleotides match TRBD1. Germline V lookup: CDR1 LNHDA, CDR2 SQIVND (reference sequence). The V gene end was trimmed by 5 bases and the J gene end by 6 bases; junction bases not matched to a gene: 4. The CDR3 covers 14 residues. The CDR3 reads CASSRQGGNSPLHF. Written as DNA, the CDR3 is TGTGCCAGTAGTCGGCAGGGGGGTAATTCACCCCTCCACTTT. Variable domain in full (rest from reference TRBV19 and TRBJ1-6): DGGITQSPKYLFRKEGQNVTLSCEQNLNHDAMYWYRQDPGQGLRLIYYSQIVNDFQKGDIAEGYSVSREKKESFPLTVTSAQKNPTAFYLCASSRQGGNSPLHFGNGTRLTVT.

The chain couples TRBV30 to TRBJ1-3; TRBD1 is a possible D gene (6 bases). The CDR3 spans 14 residues. Trimming stripped 2 bases from V and 0 bases from J, with 8 bases between. Germline V gene lookup returns CDR1 GTSNPN and CDR2 SVGIG (reference sequence). The CDR3 bases are TGTGCCTGGAGTCAGGGGAGCTCTGGAAACACCATATATTTT. This gives the protein CAWSQGSSGNTIYF.

The chain has TRBV28 and TRBJ2-5, with D unresolved. The germline V gene has CDR1 MDHEN and CDR2 SYDVKM. This CDR3 spans 12 amino acids. V was trimmed by 7 bases and J by 1 base, leaving 7 bases between them. CDR3 in DNA: TGTGCCAGCACTCCGGGCCAAGAGACCCAGTACTTC. As protein: CASTPGQETQYF.

The chain combines TRBV7-2 with TRBJ1-1; no reliable D call. V lost 5 bases and J lost 1, with 14 bases in between. The CDR3 sequence is 15 residues long. Germline V gives CDR1 SGHTA, CDR2 FQGNSA. Written as DNA, the CDR3 is TGTGCCAGCAGCACTAGACCCCTTTCGAACACTGAAGCTTTCTTT. It is translated as CASSTRPLSNTEAFF.

As DNA, the CDR3 is TGCGCCAGCAGCTTTGCCCGGACTAGCGGGGGGGACTACAATGAGCAGTTCTTC. Translation: CASSFARTSGGDYNEQFF. The chain carries TRBV5-1 and TRBJ2-1, with 15 bases fitting TRBD2. Germline V lookup: CDR1 SGHRS, CDR2 YFSETQ. The CDR3 is 18 residues long. The junction had 6 bases not matched to a gene; V was cut back by 2 bases and J by 3 bases.

The chain has TRBV14 and TRBJ1-2; no clear D. The V gene lost 1 base and the J gene lost 8 bases, with 14 bases spanning the gap. This CDR3 contains 14 residues. Germline loops: CDR1 SGHDN, CDR2 FVKESK. Written as DNA, the CDR3 is TGTGCCAGCAGCCAAGCGCTGGGAGGGAGAGGCTACACCTTC. Protein product: CASSQALGGRGYTF.

This sequence joins TRBV11-2 and TRBJ2-1, with 7 bases matching TRBD2. V shed 0 bases and J 8 bases; nucleotides not matched to a gene: 10. This CDR3 comprises 16 residues. CDR1 and CDR2 (germline): SGHAT, FQNNGV. CDR3 nucleotide sequence: TGTGCCAGCAGCTTAGAAATAGGGCTAGCGGTGGATGAGCAGTTCTTC. Protein sequence: CASSLEIGLAVDEQFF.

V and J are TRBV27 and TRBJ1-6; D is possibly TRBD1 (5 bases). Between the trimmed V and J ends, which lost 7 bases and 1 base, there was a span of 8 bases. The CDR3 runs 14 residues. Germline values: CDR1 MNHEY, CDR2 SMNVEV (reference sequence). CDR3 protein: CASTPGSYNSPLHF. In DNA, the CDR3 is TGTGCCAGCACCCCAGGGTCCTATAATTCACCCCTCCACTTT.

This clone was detected only once. The chain couples TRBV6-1 to TRBJ1-1; TRBD1 matches 9 bases. With 2 bases clipped from V and 2 bases from J, the junction kept 3 bases outside the gene matches. Germline CDR1 and CDR2: MNHNS and SASEGT. The CDR3 extends over 15 amino acids. CDR3 sequence: CASSEQTGGNTEAFF. The CDR3 region has the DNA TGTGCCAGCAGTGAACAGACAGGGGGAAACACTGAAGCTTTCTTT.

As regards this clone: The junction and the germline gene differ at one end; a read error may be behind it. The chain has TRBV10-3 and TRBJ2-3; 10 bases align to TRBD2. Germline V gene data show CDR1 as ENHRY and CDR2 as SYGVKD. The CDR3 runs to 15 residues. CDR3 residues: CASSEGAGGPDTQYF. The CDR3 coding sequence is TGTGCCAGCAGTGAAGGAGCGGGGGGGCCAGATACGCAGTATTTT.

The V call is TRBV9, the J call TRBJ2-1; possible D gene TRBD1, 6 bases. V was pared by 0 bases and J by 2 bases, with 12 bases between. The CDR3 loop spans 16 amino acids. Germline V gene sequence: CDR1 SGDLS, CDR2 YYNGEE. CDR3 sequence reads: CASSVAAGAAYNEQFF. The CDR3 nucleotides are TGTGCCAGCAGCGTAGCAGCAGGGGCGGCCTACAATGAGCAGTTCTTC.

The sample holds a few counts of this clone. The J gene is TRBJ1-5, the V gene TRBV5-4, with D possibly matching TRBD1 (6 bases). The ends were cut back, 4 bases at V and 3 bases at J, with 11 bases in the middle. The CDR3 has 14 amino acids. Germline V gene lookup returns CDR1 SGHNT and CDR2 YYREEE (reference sequence). CDR3 sequence reads: CASSLQGINQPQHF. The CDR3 DNA follows: TGTGCCAGCAGCCTACAGGGAATCAATCAGCCCCAGCATTTT.

The gene calls are TRBV6-6 and TRBJ1-2; no clear D. This CDR3 is built from 12 residues. Germline V lookup: CDR1 MNHNY, CDR2 SVGAGI (reference sequence). V lost 5 bases and J 3 bases, leaving 7 bases between the germline ends. CDR3 amino acids: CASSAGDYGYTF. The CDR3 DNA is TGTGCCAGCAGTGCGGGAGACTATGGCTACACCTTC.

The J gene is TRBJ1-3, the V gene TRBV15; possibly TRBD1 for D (6 bases). Between the trimmed V and J ends, which lost 3 bases and 9 bases, there was a span of 15 bases. The V gene's germline CDR1 is LNHNV and CDR2 YYDKDF (reference sequence). This CDR3 spans 14 amino acids. CDR3 sequence reads: CATSRDRVALTIYF. The CDR3 nucleotides read TGTGCCACCAGCAGGGACAGAGTCGCCCTCACCATATATTTT.

V and J are TRBV5-1 and TRBJ2-5; TRBD2 matches at 7 bases. The J segment lost 2 bases and the V segment lost 4 bases, leaving 2 bases of the junction unmatched. Germline V lookup: CDR1 SGHRS, CDR2 YFSETQ. This CDR3 spans 13 amino acids. The CDR3 here is CASSLGGQETQYF. CDR3 DNA: TGCGCCAGCAGCCTCGGGGGGCAAGAGACCCAGTACTTC.

The chain joins TRBV7-8 to TRBJ2-5; D ambiguous. The germline V and J ends were trimmed by 8 bases and 4 bases, with 23 bases remaining between them. Germline V gives CDR1 SGHVS, CDR2 FQNEAQ. The CDR3 is made up of 16 amino acids. CDR3 DNA sequence: TGTGCCAGCCTACCTGTTCTTTGGGCTTCGGCAGAGACCCAGTACTTC. Translated: CASLPVLWASAETQYF. The complete variable domain, with remaining parts taken from reference TRBV7-8 and TRBJ2-5, reads GAGVSQSPRYKVAKRGQDVALRCDPISGHVSLFWYQQALGQGPEFLTYFQNEAQLDKSGLPSDRFFAERPEGSVSTLKIQRTQQEDSAVYLCASLPVLWASAETQYFGPGTRLLVL.

The rearrangement links TRBV28 to TRBJ2-7; D possibly corresponds to TRBD2 (6 bases). The germline V gene encodes CDR1 MDHEN and CDR2 SYDVKM. The V end was cut by 8 bases, the J end by 4 bases, with 18 bases between. There are 14 residues in the CDR3. The CDR3 nucleotides read TGTGCCAGCGGTTCCTGGGCAGGGAGGTACGAGCAGTACTTC. As protein: CASGSWAGRYEQYF.

The chain links TRBV9 to TRBJ1-2; D remains ambiguous. Germline values: CDR1 SGDLS, CDR2 YYNGEE. Between the trimmed V and J ends, which lost 2 bases and 2 bases, there was a span of 10 bases. The CDR3 length is 14 residues. The CDR3 coding sequence is TGTGCCAGCAGCGTCGGCGAGACAAACTATGGCTACACCTTC. Amino acid sequence: CASSVGETNYGYTF. Full variable domain (remainder filled in from reference TRBV9 and TRBJ1-2): DSGVTQTPKHLITATGQRVTLRCSPRSGDLSVYWYQQSLDQGLQFLIQYYNGEERAKGNILERFSAQQFPDLHSELNLSSLELGDSALYFCASSVGETNYGYTFGSGTRLTVV.

This clone was counted only a few times. In DNA, the CDR3 is TGCAGCGTTCGAGGACAGGGCCACTCTGGAAACACCATATATTTT. Its protein is CSVRGQGHSGNTIYF. V and J are TRBV29-1 and TRBJ1-3; 8 bases map to TRBD1. V gave up 5 bases and J gave up 0 bases; unmatched junction bases: 6. The germline V gene has CDR1 SQVTM and CDR2 ANQGSEA. CDR3 length equals 15 residues. Full variable domain (missing parts from reference TRBV29-1 and TRBJ1-3): SAVISQKPSRDICQRGTSLTIQCQVDSQVTMMFWYRQQPGQSLTLIATANQGSEATYESGFVIDKFPISRPNLTFSTLTVSNMSPEDSSIYLCSVRGQGHSGNTIYFGEGSWLTVV.

The chain carries TRBV6-4 and TRBJ1-4, with a weak D call TRBD1 (6 bases). The CDR3 loop spans 16 amino acids. Germline assignment: CDR1 MRHNA and CDR2 SNTAGT. Trimming removed 3 bases at V and 5 bases at J, with 16 bases between. The CDR3 loop is CASSEVMGAANEKLFF. CDR3 DNA: TGTGCCAGCAGTGAGGTTATGGGGGCGGCCAATGAAAAACTGTTTTTT.

The J gene is TRBJ1-2, the V gene TRBV11-2; 7 bases are shared with TRBD1. The CDR3 is 13 amino acids. J lost 5 bases, V lost 3 bases, and 3 bases had no gene match. Looked up from germline, CDR1 is SGHAT and CDR2 is FQNNGV. The CDR3 nucleotides are TGTGCCAGCAGCTTTCTGGGACAGTATGGCTACACCTTC. Its translation is CASSFLGQYGYTF.

The chain recombines TRBV21-1 with TRBJ1-1; the DNA was not used to check the table's D call, TRBD1. TRBV21-1 is tagged as a pseudogene. The CDR3 is 14 residues long. The CDR3: CASSTRGKYTEAFF. DNA for the CDR3: TGTGCCAGCAGCACCAGGGGGAAGTACACTGAAGCTTTCTTT.

The chain combines TRBV5-1 with TRBJ2-1, with 10 nucleotides matching TRBD2. The trim removed 0 bases at V and 0 bases at J, leaving 6 bases unmatched. The germline CDR1 and CDR2 sequences are SGHRS and YFSETQ. The CDR3 is 18 residues long. Written as DNA, the CDR3 is TGCGCCAGCAGCTTGGCTAGCGGGGGATCCTTCTCCTACAATGAGCAGTTCTTC. The encoded protein is CASSLASGGSFSYNEQFF.

The chain couples TRBV5-6 to TRBJ1-2, with D perhaps TRBD1 (5 bases). Trimming pared 0 bases from V and 9 bases from J, leaving 12 bases between. This CDR3 has 13 amino acids. Germline CDR1 reads SGHDT; CDR2 reads YYEEEE. The CDR3 DNA reads TGTGCCAGCAGCTTGGACAGGACAATGAGCTACACCTTC. Residues: CASSLDRTMSYTF.

V and J are TRBV19 and TRBJ1-1; TRBD1 matches at 8 bases. V lost 4 bases to trimming and J lost 0 bases; unmatched junction nucleotides: 13. The V gene's germline CDR1 is LNHDA and CDR2 SQIVND (reference sequence). CDR3 length: 18 residues. As DNA, the CDR3 is TGTGCCAGTAGTAGGTTAGGGGACAGGAGAAACATGAACACTGAAGCTTTCTTT. Protein sequence: CASSRLGDRRNMNTEAFF.

There are a few counts of this clone. V usage is TRBV5-1 and J usage is TRBJ2-7; TRBD1 matches 7 bases. Unmatched junction bases numbered 14, after V lost 0 bases and J lost 2 bases. The CDR3 is made up of 18 amino acids. Germline assignment: CDR1 SGHRS and CDR2 YFSETQ. The CDR3 DNA reads TGCGCCAGCAGCTTGGCCTCGGGCAGGGGACAGAACACCTACGAGCAGTACTTC. It codes for CASSLASGRGQNTYEQYF. Full variable domain (missing parts from reference TRBV5-1 and TRBJ2-7): KAGVTQTPRYLIKTRGQQVTLSCSPISGHRSVSWYQQTPGQGLQFLFEYFSETQRNKGNFPGRFSGRQFSNSRSEMNVSTLELGDSALYLCASSLASGRGQNTYEQYFGPGTRLTVT.